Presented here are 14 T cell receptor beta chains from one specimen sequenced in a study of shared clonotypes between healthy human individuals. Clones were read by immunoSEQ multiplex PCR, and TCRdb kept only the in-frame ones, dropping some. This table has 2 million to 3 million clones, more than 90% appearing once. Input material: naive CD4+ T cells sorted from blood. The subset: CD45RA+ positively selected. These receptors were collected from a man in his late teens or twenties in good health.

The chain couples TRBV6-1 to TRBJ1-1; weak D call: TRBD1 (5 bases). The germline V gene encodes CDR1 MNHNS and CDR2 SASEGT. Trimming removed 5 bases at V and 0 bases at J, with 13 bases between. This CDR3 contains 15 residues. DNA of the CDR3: TGTGCCAGCAGTAGCCGGGACGGTATGAACACTGAAGCTTTCTTT. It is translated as CASSSRDGMNTEAFF.

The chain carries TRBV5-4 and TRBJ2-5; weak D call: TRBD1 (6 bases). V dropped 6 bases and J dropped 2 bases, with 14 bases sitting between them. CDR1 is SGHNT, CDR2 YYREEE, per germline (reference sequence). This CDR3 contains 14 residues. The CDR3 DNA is TGTGCCAGCAATCAGGGAAGGGGGCAAGAGACCCAGTACTTC. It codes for CASNQGRGQETQYF.

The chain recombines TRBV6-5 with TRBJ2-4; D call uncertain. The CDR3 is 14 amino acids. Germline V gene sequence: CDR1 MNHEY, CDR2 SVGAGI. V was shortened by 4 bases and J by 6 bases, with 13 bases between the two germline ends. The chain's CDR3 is CASSLVGNVNIQYF. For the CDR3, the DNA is TGTGCCAGCAGTTTGGTAGGGAATGTAAACATTCAGTACTTC.

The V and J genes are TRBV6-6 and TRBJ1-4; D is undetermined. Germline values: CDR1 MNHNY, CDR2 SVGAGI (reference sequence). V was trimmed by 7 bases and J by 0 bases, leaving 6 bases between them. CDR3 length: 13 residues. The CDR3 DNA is TGTGCCAGCAAAAGGGCAACTAATGAAAAACTGTTTTTT. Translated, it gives CASKRATNEKLFF.

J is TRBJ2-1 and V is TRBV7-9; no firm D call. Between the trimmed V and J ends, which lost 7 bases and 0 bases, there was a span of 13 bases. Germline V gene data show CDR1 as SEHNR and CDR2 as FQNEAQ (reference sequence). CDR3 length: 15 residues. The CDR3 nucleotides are TGTGCCAGCAACCTAGGCGAAGGCTCCTACAATGAGCAGTTCTTC. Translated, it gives CASNLGEGSYNEQFF.

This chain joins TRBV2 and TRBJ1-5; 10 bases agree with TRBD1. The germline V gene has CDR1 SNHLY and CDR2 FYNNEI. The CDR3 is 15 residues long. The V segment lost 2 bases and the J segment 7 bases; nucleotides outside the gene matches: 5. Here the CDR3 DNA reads TGTGCCAGCAGTGAACCGGACAGGGGGAGGCAGCCCCAGCATTTT. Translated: CASSEPDRGRQPQHF.

Here the CDR3 DNA reads TGTGCCAGTAGTAAGGAGGGTAGAGCCTACGAGCAGTACTTC. This codes for CASSKEGRAYEQYF. The chain combines TRBV19 with TRBJ2-7; TRBD2 might be the D (6 bases). CDR1 LNHDA and CDR2 SQIVND come from the germline V gene (reference sequence). V was pared by 4 bases and J by 2 bases, with 12 bases between. This CDR3 contains 14 residues.

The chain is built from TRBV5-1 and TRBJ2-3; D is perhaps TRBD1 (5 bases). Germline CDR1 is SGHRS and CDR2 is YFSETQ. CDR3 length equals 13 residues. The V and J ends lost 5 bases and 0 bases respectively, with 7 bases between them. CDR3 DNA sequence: TGCGCCAGCAGACAGGACAGCACAGATACGCAGTATTTT. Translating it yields CASRQDSTDTQYF.

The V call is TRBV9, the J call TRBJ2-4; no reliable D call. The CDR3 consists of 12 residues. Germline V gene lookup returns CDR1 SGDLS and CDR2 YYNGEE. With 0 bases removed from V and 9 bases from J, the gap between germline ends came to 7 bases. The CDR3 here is CASSVGGGIQYF. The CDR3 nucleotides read TGTGCCAGCAGCGTAGGAGGCGGCATTCAGTACTTC.

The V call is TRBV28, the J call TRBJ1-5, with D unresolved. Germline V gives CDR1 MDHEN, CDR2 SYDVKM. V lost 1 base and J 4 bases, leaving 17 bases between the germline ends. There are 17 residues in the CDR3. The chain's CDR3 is CASSLFNSGRENQPQHF. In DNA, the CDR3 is TGTGCCAGCAGTTTATTCAACTCCGGGCGGGAGAATCAGCCCCAGCATTTT.

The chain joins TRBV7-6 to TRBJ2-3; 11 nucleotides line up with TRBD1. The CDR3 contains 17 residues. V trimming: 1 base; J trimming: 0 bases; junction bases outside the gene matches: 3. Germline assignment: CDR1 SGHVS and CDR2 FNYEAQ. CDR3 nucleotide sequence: TGTGCCAGCAGCTTAGGGACAGGGGGCTCGAGCACAGATACGCAGTATTTT. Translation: CASSLGTGGSSTDTQYF.

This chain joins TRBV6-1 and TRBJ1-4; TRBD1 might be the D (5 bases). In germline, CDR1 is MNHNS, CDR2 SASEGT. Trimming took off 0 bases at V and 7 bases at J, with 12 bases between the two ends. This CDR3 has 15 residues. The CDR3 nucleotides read TGTGCCAGCAGTGAAGCCGGGACTACCACTGAAAAACTGTTTTTT. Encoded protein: CASSEAGTTTEKLFF.

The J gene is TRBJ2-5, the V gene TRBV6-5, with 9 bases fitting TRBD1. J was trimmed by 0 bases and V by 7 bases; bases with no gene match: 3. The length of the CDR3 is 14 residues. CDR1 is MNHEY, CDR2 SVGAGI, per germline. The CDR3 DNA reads TGTGCCAGCACCGACAGGGGGTACCAAGAGACCCAGTACTTC. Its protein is CASTDRGYQETQYF.

The CDR3 DNA follows: TGCGCCAGTCGAGTCCAGGGAGAAAATGGCTACACCTTC. The encoded protein is CASRVQGENGYTF. The rearrangement joins TRBV5-1 to TRBJ1-2, with D possibly matching TRBD1 (5 bases). Trimming shortened V by 8 bases and J by 6 bases, and 17 bases separated the two germline ends. CDR1 SGHRS and CDR2 YFSETQ come from the germline V gene. This CDR3 region has 13 residues.